The rows below give T cell receptor beta chains drawn from one sample of a study of chemoradiotherapy in HPV16-positive cancers. Generated by immunoSEQ multiplex PCR, the TCRdb table keeps only in-frame clones and is missing some. The sample holds roughly 70,000 clones, about nine tenths seen once. Sequencing was performed on blood, taken from a patient who underwent chemoradiotherapy. These receptors came from a human donor with HPV-associated anogenital cancer. CDR3s include the opening cysteine and the closing phenylalanine or tryptophan. The D gene is left open where the match is weak. Expanded clones are given a class, and other clones once, few, many or no size at all.

TRBD1 | NA | TRBJ2-3 | TRBV11-2 | TGTGCCAGCAGCTTCGGGACAGGGGTAACAGATACGCAGTATTTT | CASSFGTGVTDTQYF
TRBD1 | few | TRBJ1-2 | TRBV19 | TGTGCCAGTACGAGGGGGCGGACGGGCGGCTACACCTTC | CASTRGRTGGYTF
NA | NA | TRBJ2-5 | TRBV9 | TGTGCCAGCAGCGTAGACGGTTGGGAGACCCAGTACTTC | CASSVDGWETQYF
TRBD1 | NA | TRBJ2-3 | TRBV11-3 | TGTGCCAGCGGATCAACCGGGACAGGGGGCACAGATACGCAGTATTTT | CASGSTGTGGTDTQYF
TRBD2 | NA | TRBJ2-1 | TRBV15 | TGTGCCACCAGCAGAGCTAGCGGGAGCTCCTACAATGAGCAGTTCTTC | CATSRASGSSYNEQFF
NA | NA | TRBJ1-1 | TRBV4-1 | TGCGCCAGCAGCCAAGACGAGGGGTCGAACACTGAAGCTTTCTTT | CASSQDEGSNTEAFF
TRBD1 | NA | TRBJ2-5 | TRBV7-9 | TGTGCCAGCAGCTCGGACAGGGGCCGGGGACAAGAGACCCAGTACTTC | CASSSDRGRGQETQYF
NA | NA | TRBJ1-4 | TRBV5-1 | TGCGCCAGCAGCTTAATGGGGGGTAATGAAAAACTGTTTTTT | CASSLMGGNEKLFF
NA | once | TRBJ2-3 | TRBV19 | TGTGCCAGTAGTAATACAGATACGCAGTATTTT | CASSNTDTQYF
TRBD1 | NA | TRBJ2-1 | TRBV5-1 | TGCGCCAGCAGCTTGGGAGGGACAGGGACCTACAATGAGCAGTTCTTC | CASSLGGTGTYNEQFF
NA | once | TRBJ2-1 | TRBV7-2 | TGTGCCAGCAGCCTACAGGCGGGTTACAATGAGCAGTTCTTC | CASSLQAGYNEQFF
TRBD1 | NA | TRBJ1-2 | TRBV29-1 | TGCAGCGTTTTCCGTCTCCTTCGCACAGGGGGCTATGGCTACACCTTC | CSVFRLLRTGGYGYTF
NA | NA | TRBJ1-2 | TRBV29-1 | TGCAGCGTTGAGGAAGGGCTGAAGTATGGCTACACCTTC | CSVEEGLKYGYTF
TRBD2 | NA | TRBJ2-3 | TRBV18 | TGTGCCAGCTCACGGACCCTAGCGGGGGCGATTGCAGATACGCAGTATTTT | CASSRTLAGAIADTQYF
NA | once | TRBJ2-7 | TRBV9 | TGTGCCAGCAGCTCCCACGGGGGAAGCATCTACGAGCAGTACTTC | CASSSHGGSIYEQYF
NA | NA | TRBJ1-2 | TRBV10-2 | TGCGCCAGCAGTGTCGGAGCCTCTAACTATGGCTACACCTTC | CASSVGASNYGYTF
NA | NA | TRBJ2-1 | TRBV2 | TGTGCCAGCAGTGCCCCTGGGACACGGAGGGGCAATGAGCAGTTCTTC | CASSAPGTRRGNEQFF
NA | NA | TRBJ2-3 | TRBV19 | TGTGCCAGTAGCATGGGACCATTGGGGGATACGCAGTATTTT | CASSMGPLGDTQYF
NA | NA | TRBJ2-2 | TRBV5-6 | TGTGCCAGCAGCTTGGGCGGGGGCCTCAAAGGGGAGCTGTTTTTT | CASSLGGGLKGELFF
NA | NA | TRBJ2-5 | TRBV2 | TGTGCCAGCAATAGTCCAGCGGGTAGGCAAGAGACCCAGTACTTC | CASNSPAGRQETQYF
TRBD1 | NA | TRBJ1-3 | TRBV6-1 | TGTGCCAGCAGTGAAGGGACAGGGGGTCGAAACACCATATATTTT | CASSEGTGGRNTIYF
NA | NA | TRBJ1-5 | TRBV6-5 | TGTGCCAGCAGTTACTCGGGGGCGGCCGATCAGCCCCAGCATTTT | CASSYSGAADQPQHF